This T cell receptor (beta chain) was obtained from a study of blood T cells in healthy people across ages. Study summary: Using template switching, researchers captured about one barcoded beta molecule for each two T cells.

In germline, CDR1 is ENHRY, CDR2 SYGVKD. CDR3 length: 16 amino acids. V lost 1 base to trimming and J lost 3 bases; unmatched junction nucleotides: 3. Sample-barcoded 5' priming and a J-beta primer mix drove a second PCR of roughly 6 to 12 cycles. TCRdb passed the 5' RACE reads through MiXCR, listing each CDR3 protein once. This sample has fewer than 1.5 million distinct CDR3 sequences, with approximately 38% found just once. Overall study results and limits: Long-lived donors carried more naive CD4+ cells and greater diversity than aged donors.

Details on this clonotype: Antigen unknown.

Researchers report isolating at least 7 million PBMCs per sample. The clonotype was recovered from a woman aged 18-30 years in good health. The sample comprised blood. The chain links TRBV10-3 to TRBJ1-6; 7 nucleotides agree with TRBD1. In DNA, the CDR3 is TGTGCCATCAGTGAGTTTCGACAGGGCTATAATTCACCCCTCCACTTT. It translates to CAISEFRQGYNSPLHF.